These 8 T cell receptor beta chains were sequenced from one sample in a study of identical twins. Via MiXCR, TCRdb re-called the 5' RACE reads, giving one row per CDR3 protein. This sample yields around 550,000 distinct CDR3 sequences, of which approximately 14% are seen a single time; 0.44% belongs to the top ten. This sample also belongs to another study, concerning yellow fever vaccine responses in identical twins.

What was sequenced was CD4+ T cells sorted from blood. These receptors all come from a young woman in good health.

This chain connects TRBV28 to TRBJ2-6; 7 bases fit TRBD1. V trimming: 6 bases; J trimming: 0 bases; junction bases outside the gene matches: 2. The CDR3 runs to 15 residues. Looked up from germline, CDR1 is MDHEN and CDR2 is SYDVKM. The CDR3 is CASRGGSSGANVLTF. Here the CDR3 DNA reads TGTGCCAGCAGAGGGGGCAGCTCTGGGGCCAACGTCCTGACTTTC.

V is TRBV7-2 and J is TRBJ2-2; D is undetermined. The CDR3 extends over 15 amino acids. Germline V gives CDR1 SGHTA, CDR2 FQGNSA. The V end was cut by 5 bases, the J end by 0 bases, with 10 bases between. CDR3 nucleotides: TGTGCCAGCAGCGGCAGCTACACGAACACCGGGGAGCTGTTTTTT. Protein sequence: CASSGSYTNTGELFF. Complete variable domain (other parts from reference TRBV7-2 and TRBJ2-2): GAGVSQSPSNKVTEKGKDVELRCDPISGHTALYWYRQSLGQGLEFLIYFQGNSAPDKSGLPSDRFSAERTGGSVSTLTIQRTQQEDSAVYLCASSGSYTNTGELFFGEGSRLTVL.

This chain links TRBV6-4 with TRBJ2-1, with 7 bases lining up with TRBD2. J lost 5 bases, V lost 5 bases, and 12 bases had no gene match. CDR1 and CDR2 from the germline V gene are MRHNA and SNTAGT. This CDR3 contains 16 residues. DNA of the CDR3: TGTGCCAGCAGTCCCGTGGGCCTAGCGGCCAACAATGAGCAGTTCTTC. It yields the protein CASSPVGLAANNEQFF.

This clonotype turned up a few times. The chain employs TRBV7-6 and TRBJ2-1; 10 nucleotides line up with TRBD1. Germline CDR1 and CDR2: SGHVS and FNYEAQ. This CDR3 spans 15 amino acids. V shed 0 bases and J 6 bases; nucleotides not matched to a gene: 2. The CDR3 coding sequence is TGTGCCAGCAGCTTAGCGGGACAGGGGAGCAATGAGCAGTTCTTC. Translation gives CASSLAGQGSNEQFF.

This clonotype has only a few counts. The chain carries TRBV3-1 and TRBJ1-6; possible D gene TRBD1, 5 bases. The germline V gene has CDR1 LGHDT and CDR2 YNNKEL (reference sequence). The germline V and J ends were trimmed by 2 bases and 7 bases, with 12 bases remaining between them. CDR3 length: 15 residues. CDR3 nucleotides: TGTGCCAGCAGCCAATTTTCTGGGGGGAATTCACCCCTCCACTTT. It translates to CASSQFSGGNSPLHF.

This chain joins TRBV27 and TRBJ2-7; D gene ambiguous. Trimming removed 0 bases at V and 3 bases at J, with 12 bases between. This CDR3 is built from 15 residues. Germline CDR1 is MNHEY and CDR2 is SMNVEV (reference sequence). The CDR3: CASSLSPVGFYEQYV. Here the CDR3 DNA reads TGTGCCAGCAGTTTATCGCCCGTGGGGTTCTACGAGCAGTACGTC.

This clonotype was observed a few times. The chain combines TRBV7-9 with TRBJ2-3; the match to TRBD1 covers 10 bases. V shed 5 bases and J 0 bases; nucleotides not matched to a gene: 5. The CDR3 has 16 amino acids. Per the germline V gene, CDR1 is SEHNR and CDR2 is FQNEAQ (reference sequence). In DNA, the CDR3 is TGTGCCAGCAGCCAACGACAGGGGGCGAGCACAGATACGCAGTATTTT. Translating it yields CASSQRQGASTDTQYF.

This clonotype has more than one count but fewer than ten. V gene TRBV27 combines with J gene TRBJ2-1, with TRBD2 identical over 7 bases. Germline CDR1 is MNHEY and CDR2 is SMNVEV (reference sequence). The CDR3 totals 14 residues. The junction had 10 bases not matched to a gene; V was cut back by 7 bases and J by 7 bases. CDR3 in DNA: TGTGCCAGCACATCGTACGGGGGGACGAATGAGCAGTTCTTC. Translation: CASTSYGGTNEQFF.